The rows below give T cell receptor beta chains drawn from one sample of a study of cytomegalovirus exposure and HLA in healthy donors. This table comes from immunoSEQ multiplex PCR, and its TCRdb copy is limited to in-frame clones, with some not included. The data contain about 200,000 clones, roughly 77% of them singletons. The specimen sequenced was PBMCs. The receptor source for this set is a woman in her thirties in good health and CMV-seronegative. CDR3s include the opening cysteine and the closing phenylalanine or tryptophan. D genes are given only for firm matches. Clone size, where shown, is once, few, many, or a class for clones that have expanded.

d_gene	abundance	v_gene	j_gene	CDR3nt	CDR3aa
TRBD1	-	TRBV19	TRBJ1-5	TGTGCCAGTAGTATCGGGGGGGACAGCGGTCAGCCCCAGCATTTT	CASSIGGDSGQPQHF
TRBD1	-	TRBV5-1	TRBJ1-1	TGCGCCAGCAGCTTCGGGGACAGGGTAGTGAACACTGAAGCTTTCTTT	CASSFGDRVVNTEAFF
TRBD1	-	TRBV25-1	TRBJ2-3	TGTGCCAGCAGCCTTATCACAGGGGGCCCGACAGATACGCAGTATTTT	CASSLITGGPTDTQYF
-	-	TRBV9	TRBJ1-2	TGTGCCAGCAGCGGAGGACGGGGAATGGATGGCTACACCTTC	CASSGGRGMDGYTF
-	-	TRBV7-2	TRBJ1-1	TGTGCCAGCAGCTTAGTGGCGCGGGCCGACACTGAAGCTTTCTTT	CASSLVARADTEAFF
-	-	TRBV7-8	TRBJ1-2	TGTGCCAGCAGTAAAATGGGCCTCGCCGTAGGAGGCTACACCTTC	CASSKMGLAVGGYTF
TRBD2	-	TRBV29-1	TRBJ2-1	TGCAGCGTTGAGCCGGGACTAGCGGGGCAGTTGGAGCAGTTCTTC	CSVEPGLAGQLEQFF
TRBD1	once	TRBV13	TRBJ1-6	TGTGCCAGCAGCTTATCGACAGGGGGATGGAATTCACCCCTCCACTTT	CASSLSTGGWNSPLHF
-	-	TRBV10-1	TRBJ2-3	TGCGCCAGCAGCCCGGGCACAGATACGCAGTATTTT	CASSPGTDTQYF
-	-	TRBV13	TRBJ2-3	TGTGCCAGCAGAGTTATGAGGGATACGCAGTATTTT	CASRVMRDTQYF
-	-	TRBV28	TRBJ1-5	TGTGCCAGCAGTTTATTACAGGTCCATCAGCCCCAGCATTTT	CASSLLQVHQPQHF
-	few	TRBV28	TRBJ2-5	TGTGCCAGCAGTTCGTCCGTGGAGACCCAGTACTTC	CASSSSVETQYF
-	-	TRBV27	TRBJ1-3	TGTGCCAGCAGTTTATTCGGGACAAGGAGATCTGGAAACACCATATATTTT	CASSLFGTRRSGNTIYF
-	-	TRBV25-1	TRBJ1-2	TGTACCAGCAGTGATGGGGGGATCGATGGCTACACCTTC	CTSSDGGIDGYTF
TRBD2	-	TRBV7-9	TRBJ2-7	TGTGCCAGCAGCCCTCAGCGGGGGGTCTCCTACGAGCAGTACTTC	CASSPQRGVSYEQYF
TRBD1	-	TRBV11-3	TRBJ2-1	TGTGCCAGCAGCTCGACAGGGATCTACAATGAGCAGTTCTTC	CASSSTGIYNEQFF
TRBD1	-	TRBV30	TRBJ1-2	TGTGCCTGGAGTGTCCTCTGGACAGGGAGGGGCTATGGCTACACCTTC	CAWSVLWTGRGYGYTF
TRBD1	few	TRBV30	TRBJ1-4	TGTGCCTGGAATACCGGAGGGGGCTGGGCGTTT	CAWNTGGGWAF
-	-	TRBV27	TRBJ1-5	TGTGCCAGCAGTCCCGGACCCTCCGGCGGGAGCAATCAGCCCCAGCATTTT	CASSPGPSGGSNQPQHF
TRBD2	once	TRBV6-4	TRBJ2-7	TGTGCCGGTCCGCGGGGGAGTAGAAGTGAGCAGTACTTC	CAGPRGSRSEQYF
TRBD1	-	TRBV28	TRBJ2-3	TGTGCCAGCTCGGAGCTTGGACAGGGAGGCACAGATACGCAGTATTTT	CASSELGQGGTDTQYF
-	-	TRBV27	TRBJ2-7	TGTGCCAGCAGTTATCAAGGGGGGGGCTCCTACGAGCAGTACTTC	CASSYQGGGSYEQYF
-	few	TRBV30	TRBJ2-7	TGTGCCTGGAGTTCGTCCTACGAGCAGTACTTC	CAWSSSYEQYF
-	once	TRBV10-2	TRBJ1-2	TGCGCCAGCAGTGAGTACGGGTATGGCTACACCTTC	CASSEYGYGYTF